The present TCR beta chain was sequenced within a study of preoperative IRX-2 immunotherapy in early breast cancer. Between the trimmed V and J ends, which lost 3 bases and 5 bases, there was a span of 15 bases. This CDR3 has 15 residues. Germline V gene lookup returns CDR1 KGHSH and CDR2 LQKENI. Data came from immunoSEQ multiplex PCR; TCRdb stores just in-frame clones and leaves some out. The sample gives around 62,000 clones, approximately 93% of which show up once; 1.5% to 2% is in the top ten. Treatment noted: preoperative locoregional IRX-2 cytokine immunotherapy. Preoperative locoregional IRX-2 cytokine immunotherapy was tested in the phase Ib source study.

The chain uses TRBV18 and TRBJ2-3, with TRBD2 as a possible D gene (6 bases). The TCR was taken from a human donor with breast cancer. Sampling was performed from a patient treated with IRX-2 immunotherapy. In DNA form, the CDR3 reads TGTGCCAGCTCACCGTCGGGGGACTTTATAGATACGCAGTATTTT. Translated: CASSPSGDFIDTQYF.